The 5 T cell receptor beta chains presented below share a single source sample, sequenced in a study of blood T cell repertoires in COVID-19. The method was immunoSEQ multiplex PCR; TCRdb's version includes in-frame clones alone and lacks a portion of them. This sample yields approximately 76,000 clones, of which about 89% are seen a single time; around 13% belongs to the top ten. Sequencing used peripheral blood. These receptors were collected from a woman aged 60-75 years with acute or convalescent COVID-19.

The chain uses TRBV28 and TRBJ2-7; 7 bases align to TRBD1. This CDR3 region has 14 residues. The V gene end was trimmed by 6 bases and the J gene end by 4 bases; junction bases not matched to a gene: 9. Germline lookup yields CDR1 MDHEN and CDR2 SYDVKM. The CDR3 reads CASSAPGQQYEQYF. For the CDR3, the DNA is TGTGCCAGCAGCGCCCCGGGACAGCAGTACGAGCAGTACTTC.

V gene TRBV2 combines with J gene TRBJ2-1; 9 bases map to TRBD1. Germline V gene sequence: CDR1 SNHLY, CDR2 FYNNEI. The CDR3 extends over 14 amino acids. With 7 bases clipped from V and 12 bases from J, the junction kept 13 bases outside the gene matches. The CDR3: CASMEGQGSPGQFF. CDR3 DNA sequence: TGTGCCAGCATGGAAGGACAGGGGAGTCCCGGGCAGTTCTTC.

In its sample, this clone was seen once. The chain has TRBV28 and TRBJ2-6; 9 bases are shared with TRBD1. CDR3 length equals 20 residues. V gave up 4 bases and J gave up 0 bases; unmatched junction bases: 13. Germline CDR1 and CDR2: MDHEN and SYDVKM. CDR3 amino acids: CASSSISPGQGASGANVLTF. Here the CDR3 DNA reads TGTGCCAGCAGTTCCATTTCTCCGGGACAGGGTGCCTCTGGGGCCAACGTCCTGACTTTC. Variable domain in full (rest from reference TRBV28 and TRBJ2-6): DVKVTQSSRYLVKRTGEKVFLECVQDMDHENMFWYRQDPGLGLRLIYFSYDVKMKEKGDIPEGYSVSREKKERFSLILESASTNQTSMYLCASSSISPGQGASGANVLTFGAGSRLTVL.

The chain has TRBV6-6 and TRBJ2-3; 7 positions agree with TRBD1. This CDR3 is 16 amino acids long. Losses at the gene ends were 5 bases for V and 8 bases for J; bases not matched to a gene: 16. Germline CDR1 and CDR2: MNHNY and SVGAGI (reference sequence). The CDR3 DNA reads as TGTGCCAGCAGTCAGACAAGACAGGGCAGTGAGGGTACGCAGTATTTT. Translated, it gives CASSQTRQGSEGTQYF.

This chain joins TRBV2 and TRBJ1-4; D gene unclear. V was trimmed by 6 bases and J by 8 bases, leaving 16 bases between them. The CDR3 has 14 amino acids. Per the germline V gene, CDR1 is SNHLY and CDR2 is FYNNEI. CDR3 DNA sequence: TGTGCCAGCAGCCTTGGCCAGGCGGGGGAAAAACTGTTTTTT. This codes for CASSLGQAGEKLFF.